These 13 T cell receptor beta chains were sequenced from one sample in a study of PD-L1 blockade in urothelial cancer. Time point noted: peripheral blood 6 weeks after treatment start. The assay was immunoSEQ multiplex PCR, and TCRdb's table has in-frame clones only and misses some. The data hold 120,000 or so clones, with around 86% observed a single time. The material was PBMCs, obtained around atezolizumab (anti-PD-L1) treatment. The receptors here all came from a man aged 45-65 years with urothelial cancer.

On this clone: The same CDR3 can be traced to other DNA sequences in this sample. V is TRBV28 and J is TRBJ1-5, with D perhaps matching TRBD1 (5 bases). The germline gives CDR1 MDHEN, CDR2 SYDVKM. The CDR3 totals 14 residues. Trimming left V 6 bases short and J 3 bases short, with 12 bases between. This CDR3 reads CASSSGGSNQPQHF. The CDR3 DNA reads as TGTGCCAGCAGCTCGGGGGGATCCAATCAGCCCCAGCATTTT.

This sequence joins TRBV6-6 and TRBJ2-3; TRBD2 aligns across 7 bases. CDR1 and CDR2 from the germline V gene are MNHNY and SVGAGI (reference sequence). After removal of 7 bases from V and 0 bases from J, the junction contained 7 bases not matched to a gene. This CDR3 contains 15 residues. Here the CDR3 reads CASKGREGSTDTQYF. The DNA for the CDR3 is TGTGCCAGCAAAGGGAGGGAGGGAAGCACAGATACGCAGTATTTT.

CDR3 nucleotide sequence: TGCGCCAGCAGCTTTTTATGGAGTGAAGAGACCCAGTACTTC. This encodes CASSFLWSEETQYF. The V call is TRBV5-1, the J call TRBJ2-5; no firm D call. CDR1 is SGHRS and CDR2 is YFSETQ in the germline V gene. The CDR3 runs 14 residues. V gave up 2 bases and J gave up 3 bases, with 11 bases separating them.

This clone was seen a single time. The chain employs TRBV10-3 and TRBJ1-1; TRBD1 aligns across 8 bases. The CDR3 sequence is 13 residues long. Germline CDR1 and CDR2: ENHRY and SYGVKD. V shed 7 bases, J shed 3 bases, and the junction held 4 bases outside the gene matches. Written as DNA, the CDR3 is TGTGCCATCAAACAGACAGGGGACACTGAAGCTTTCTTT. This sequence encodes CAIKQTGDTEAFF.

The chain uses TRBV2 and TRBJ2-1, with 13 bases lining up with TRBD2. Losses at the gene ends were 6 bases for V and 8 bases for J; bases not matched to a gene: 10. This CDR3 spans 16 amino acids. In germline, CDR1 is SNHLY, CDR2 FYNNEI. The CDR3 is CASSDSGLAGVDEQFF. DNA of the CDR3: TGTGCCAGCAGCGATTCCGGACTAGCGGGAGTGGATGAGCAGTTCTTC.

This chain connects TRBV6-1 to TRBJ2-5; D is perhaps TRBD2 (6 bases). The germline V gene encodes CDR1 MNHNS and CDR2 SASEGT. CDR3 length: 14 amino acids. V dropped 1 base and J dropped 5 bases, with 11 bases sitting between them. The CDR3 DNA sequence: TGTGCCAGCAGTGAAGTCGCTGGGAGGGAGACCCAGTACTTC. This encodes CASSEVAGRETQYF.

A few counts support this clone. The chain has TRBV18 and TRBJ1-5, with 8 bases fitting TRBD1. The V and J ends lost 4 bases and 4 bases, in that order; junction bases with no gene match: 9. The CDR3 is 16 residues long. The germline V gene encodes CDR1 KGHSH and CDR2 LQKENI. Written as DNA, the CDR3 is TGTGCCAGCTCACTCGGACAGGGCCACAATAATCAGCCCCAGCATTTT. Encoded protein: CASSLGQGHNNQPQHF.

This chain uses TRBV28 with TRBJ1-2, with 9 bases lining up with TRBD1. The ends lost 7 bases at V and 2 bases at J; junction bases unmatched: 5. The CDR3 consists of 14 residues. CDR1 is MDHEN and CDR2 is SYDVKM in the germline V gene. CDR3 region: CASTLGQGNYGYTF. In DNA, the CDR3 is TGTGCCAGCACCCTGGGACAGGGAAACTATGGCTACACCTTC.

The rearrangement joins TRBV6-6 to TRBJ2-7, with 7 bases identical to TRBD2. Germline trimming cut 4 bases from V and 4 bases from J; bases unmatched to any gene: 4. Germline values: CDR1 MNHNY, CDR2 SVGAGI (reference sequence). This CDR3 contains 13 residues. CDR3 coding DNA: TGTGCCAGCAGTTGGGGGAGGGGTTACGAGCAGTACTTC. Protein sequence: CASSWGRGYEQYF.

CDR3 region: CASSLGQGPADTQYF. The CDR3 coding sequence is TGTGCCAGCAGCTTGGGACAGGGCCCCGCAGATACGCAGTATTTT. V usage is TRBV5-5 and J usage is TRBJ2-3; 7 nucleotides agree with TRBD1. Trimming removed 0 bases from V and 4 bases from J; junction bases left unmatched: 5. Germline lookup yields CDR1 SGHKS and CDR2 YYEKEE (reference sequence). The CDR3 is 15 amino acids.

V is TRBV18 and J is TRBJ1-1; 8 bases line up with TRBD1. Germline V gene data show CDR1 as KGHSH and CDR2 as LQKENI. Unmatched junction bases numbered 3, after V lost 3 bases and J lost 3 bases. This CDR3 contains 14 residues. The CDR3, as DNA: TGTGCCAGCTCACCTTTGACAGGGGACACTGAAGCTTTCTTT. Protein sequence: CASSPLTGDTEAFF.

This clone was counted a single time. The V call is TRBV2, the J call TRBJ2-3; 9 nucleotides agree with TRBD2. Germline V gene data show CDR1 as SNHLY and CDR2 as FYNNEI. The CDR3 totals 14 residues. The J segment lost 7 bases and the V segment lost 6 bases, leaving 8 bases of the junction unmatched. This CDR3 is CASRAGTSIYTQYF. CDR3 DNA sequence: TGTGCCAGCAGGGCCGGGACTAGCATATATACGCAGTATTTT.

The chain combines TRBV7-6 with TRBJ2-7, with D tentatively TRBD1 (5 bases). V was cut by 1 base and J by 3 bases, with 10 bases left in between. The CDR3 contains 14 residues. Germline loops: CDR1 SGHVS, CDR2 FNYEAQ. The CDR3 region has the DNA TGTGCCAGCAGCTTAGATTCCCAGGGCTACGAGCAGTACTTC. Amino acid sequence: CASSLDSQGYEQYF.